This T cell receptor (beta chain) comes out of a study of cytomegalovirus exposure and HLA in healthy donors (dated by TCRdb to about 2017). At the level of the whole study: The roughly 670 repertoires of the first cohort and the 95 to 150 validation repertoires were produced on the same platform, according to a later analysis. Besides the first cohort of 666 subjects, a separate validation cohort made up of about 120 different subjects was used. High-throughput TCR immunosequencing, statistical association of individual TCRs with disease status, and machine learning were combined to predict cytomegalovirus infection status. The study aimed to test whether cataloging public T cell receptors could reveal signatures of past pathogen exposure.

The method was the immunoSEQ multiplex PCR assay. The published analysis was carried out like this. A statistical classification framework was built to diagnose cytomegalovirus status from the catalog of TCR beta chain sequences. In its TCRdb copy, this immuneACCESS table keeps in-frame sequences only and misses some clones. Where compared with another copy, unresolved V genes explain less than half of these, and the others have no known cause. V and J calls and clone size are copied from that table; D and trimming were computed from the DNA. Present in this sample are roughly 200,000 clones, roughly four fifths of which were seen just once. The ten most abundant clones make up around 2.8% of the sample. The donors belonged to the validation cohort of roughly 120 subjects, which was separate from the approximately 700-subject first cohort. Results and caveats for the whole study, not just this receptor: Three of the identified cytomegalovirus-associated TCR beta chains were confirmed in vitro to be specific for cytomegalovirus antigens. A later analysis had no HLA typing for the validation cohort, so co-occurrence there was scored across all 120 or so repertoires. Across donors, most TCR sequences were observed very rarely, whereas some public TCRs were present in many individuals. The classifier was reported to diagnose cytomegalovirus status with high specificity and sensitivity in both the original cohort and the validation cohort. The authors suggested that the approach could potentially be generalized to other disease states and immunological phenotypes. In the study, roughly 160 TCR beta chains were listed as associated with cytomegalovirus. In a later analysis, TCRs clustered in the first cohort were found to also tend to co-occur in the roughly 110 validation repertoires, with 85% to 95% of cluster scores above 0.

According to the germline V gene, CDR1 reads SGDLS and CDR2 reads YYNGEE. The CDR3 holds 16 amino acids from the cysteine to the phenylalanine. The kept DNA is CDR3 alone, 48 bases in frame from the first base. V is pruned by 3 bases and J by 5 bases, leaving 12 bases of the junction without a gene match. Remarks on this clone: Its antigen target is currently unknown. Base qualities are not at hand, and no much larger clone is one base apart.

Sequencing used PBMCs. The receptor was derived from a woman aged 18-29 years in good health and CMV-seropositive. The sequence joins TRBV9 to TRBJ1-2; 8 bases in between match TRBD1. The DNA sequence reads TGTGCCAGCAGCGGGATGGACAGGGCAGTAGGATATGGCTACACCTTC. This yields the protein CASSGMDRAVGYGYTF.